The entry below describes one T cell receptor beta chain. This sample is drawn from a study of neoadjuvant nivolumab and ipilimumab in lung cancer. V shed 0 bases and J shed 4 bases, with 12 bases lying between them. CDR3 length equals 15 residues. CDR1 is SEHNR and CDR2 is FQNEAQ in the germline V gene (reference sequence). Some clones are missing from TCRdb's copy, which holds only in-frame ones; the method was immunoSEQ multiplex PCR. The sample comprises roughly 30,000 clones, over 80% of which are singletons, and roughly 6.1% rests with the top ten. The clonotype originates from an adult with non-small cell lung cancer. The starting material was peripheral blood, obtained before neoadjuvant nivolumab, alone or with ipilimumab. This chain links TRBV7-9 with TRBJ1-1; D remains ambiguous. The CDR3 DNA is TGTGCCAGCAGCTTAGCTGAGGGCTGGAGCACTGAAGCTTTCTTT. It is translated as CASSLAEGWSTEAFF. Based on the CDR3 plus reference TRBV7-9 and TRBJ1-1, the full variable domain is DTGVSQNPRHKITKRGQNVTFRCDPISEHNRLYWYRQTLGQGPEFLTYFQNEAQLEKSRLLSDRFSAERPKGSFSTLEIQRTEQGDSAMYLCASSLAEGWSTEAFFGQGTRLTVV.